This T cell receptor (beta chain) originates from a study of cytomegalovirus exposure and HLA in healthy donors. General study results and limits: In vitro confirmation showed three CMV-associated chains to be CMV antigen specific. Sequence variants that were highly shared formed a cluster that was likely a sequencing artifact.

Trimming took 6 bases from V and 5 from J; bases not matched to a gene: 2. Germline V lookup: CDR1 SNHLY, CDR2 FYNNEI. The CDR3 covers 14 residues. The PCR made use of 60 Vbeta and 13 Jbeta primers. Sequencing used immunoSEQ multiplex PCR; TCRdb keeps in-frame clones, though not all of them. The sample lists fewer than 250,000 clones; 70% to 80% were seen once. This clone showed up just a few times. Its target is not known. Healthy bone marrow donors made up the donor group. Though nominally healthy at sampling, donors likely had unrecorded immune exposures. Sequenced sample: PBMCs. This TCR was recovered from a woman in her 50s in good health and CMV-seronegative. This chain links TRBV2 with TRBJ1-6; TRBD1 agrees at 9 bases. As DNA, the CDR3 is TGTGCCAGCAGAGGGGACAGGGATAATTCACCCCTCCACTTT. This codes for CASRGDRDNSPLHF.